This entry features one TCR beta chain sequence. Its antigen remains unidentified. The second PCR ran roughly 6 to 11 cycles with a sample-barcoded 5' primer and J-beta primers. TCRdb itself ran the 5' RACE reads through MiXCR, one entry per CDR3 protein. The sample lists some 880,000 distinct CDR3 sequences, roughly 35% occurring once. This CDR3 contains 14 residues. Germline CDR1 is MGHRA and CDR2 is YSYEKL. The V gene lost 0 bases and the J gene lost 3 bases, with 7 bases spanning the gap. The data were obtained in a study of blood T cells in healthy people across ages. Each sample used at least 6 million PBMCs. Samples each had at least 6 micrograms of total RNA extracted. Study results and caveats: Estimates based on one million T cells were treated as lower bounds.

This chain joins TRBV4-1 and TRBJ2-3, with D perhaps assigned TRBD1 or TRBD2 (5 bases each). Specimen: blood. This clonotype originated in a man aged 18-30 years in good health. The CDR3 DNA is TGCGCCAGCAGCCAAGAGGGGGAGACAGATACGCAGTATTTT. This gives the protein CASSQEGETDTQYF.